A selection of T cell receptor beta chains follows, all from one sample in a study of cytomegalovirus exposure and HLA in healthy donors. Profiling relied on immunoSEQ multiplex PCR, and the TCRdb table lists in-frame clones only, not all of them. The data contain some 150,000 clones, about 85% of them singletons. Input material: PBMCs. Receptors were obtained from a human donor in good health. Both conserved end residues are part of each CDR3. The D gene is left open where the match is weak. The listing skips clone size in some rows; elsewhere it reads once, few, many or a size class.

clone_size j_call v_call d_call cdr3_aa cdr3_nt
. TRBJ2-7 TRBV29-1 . CSVVMRTYEQYF TGCAGCGTTGTCATGCGAACCTACGAGCAGTACTTC
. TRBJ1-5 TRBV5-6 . CASSFSPEGPGQPQHF TGTGCCAGCAGCTTCTCACCGGAGGGTCCGGGACAGCCCCAGCATTTT
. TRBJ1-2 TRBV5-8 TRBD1 CASSLGGQLAYGYTF TGTGCCAGCAGCTTGGGGGGACAGCTCGCTTATGGCTACACCTTC
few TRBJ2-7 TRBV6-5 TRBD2 CASSWTSGYEQYF TGTGCCAGCAGTTGGACTAGCGGGTACGAGCAGTACTTC
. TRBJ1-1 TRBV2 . CASSELREGTEAFF TGTGCCAGCAGTGAATTGAGGGAGGGGACTGAAGCTTTCTTT
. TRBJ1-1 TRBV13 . CASSWGGTEAFF TGTGCCAGCAGCTGGGGGGGGACTGAAGCTTTCTTT
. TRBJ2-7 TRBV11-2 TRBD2 CASSPSTSVTYEQYF TGTGCCAGCAGCCCGTCCACTAGCGTAACCTACGAGCAGTACTTC
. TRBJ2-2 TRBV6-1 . CASSELSGAGELFF TGTGCCAGCAGTGAACTATCGGGTGCCGGGGAGCTGTTTTTT
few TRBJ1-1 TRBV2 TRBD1 CASSAGQITEAFF TGTGCCAGCAGTGCGGGACAGATCACTGAAGCTTTCTTT
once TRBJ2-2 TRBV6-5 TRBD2 CASSSPASGGAGELFF TGTGCCAGCAGTTCCCCCGCTAGCGGGGGGGCCGGGGAGCTGTTTTTT
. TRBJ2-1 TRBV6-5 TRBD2 CASSYTAGPYNEQFF TGTGCCAGCAGTTACACAGCGGGACCTTACAATGAGCAGTTCTTC
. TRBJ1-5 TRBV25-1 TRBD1 CATPPRQGARGNQPQHF TGTGCCACCCCACCCCGACAGGGGGCAAGGGGCAATCAGCCCCAGCATTTT
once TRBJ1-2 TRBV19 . CASSMFPRRDSVAGGGYTF TGTGCCAGTAGTATGTTTCCCCGCCGAGACAGCGTAGCCGGGGGTGGCTACACCTTC
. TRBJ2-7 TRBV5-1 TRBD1 CASSYTTGVSYEQYF TGCGCCAGCAGCTACACGACAGGGGTCTCCTACGAGCAGTACTTC